This T cell receptor (beta chain) was identified in a study of blood T cell repertoires in COVID-19 (dated by TCRdb to the early 2020s). Study-level background: The collaborator samples originated in the United States, Italy and Spain and spanned the acute and convalescent phases of COVID-19. Sample metadata almost always included a de-identified subject ID, COVID-19 status, age in years and sex. The repertoires were released in a freely available public database meant as a resource for research on the immune response to SARS-CoV-2. The material from the prospective study consisted of cDNA or gDNA derived from T cells, B-cell-depleted T cells, or PBMCs. HLA class I and class II types, where available, came from metadata supplied by the sample provider rather than from assay-based typing. Subjects who had been exposed to COVID-19, were actively infected with it, or had recovered from it provided the deeply sampled blood TCRbeta repertoires that made up the dataset. The samples were drawn from the first 160 participants of the ongoing ImmuneRACE study and from over 950 subjects provided by 6 global collaborators. General conclusions and limits of the study: The amount of clinical and demographic metadata varied by source and participant and was provided uncurated.

Counted from cysteine to phenylalanine, this CDR3 has 13 amino acids. Left in the record is the CDR3 DNA by itself, 39 bases read in frame from the first base. Trimmed from V: 5 bases; trimmed from J: 9 bases; junction bases lacking a gene match: 3. From the germline V gene, CDR1 is MNHEY and CDR2 is SVGAGI. The collaborating institutions used their own protocols to collect whole blood in K2EDTA tubes. For TCRbeta analysis, collaborator samples were shipped as frozen whole blood, as isolated PBMCs, or as DNA extracted from either sample type. As regards this clone: The antigen it binds to is not known. Base quality data are lacking; no much larger clone is found one base away.

The immunoSEQ Assay, a bias-controlled multiplex PCR, was used to amplify TCRbeta CDR3 regions from genomic DNA. As for the original processing: The number of nucleated cells in each sample was estimated from the amplification of reference gene primers within the assay. To quantify the absolute abundance of each unique TCRbeta CDR3 rearrangement, sequence reads were collapsed and filtered. For each sample, productive Simpson clonality was calculated as the square root of Simpson's diversity index across productive rearrangements. The clones in this table, taken by TCRdb from immuneACCESS, are in-frame only. Not every clone is retained; where verified, under half of the shortfall comes from an unresolved V gene, and the cause of the rest is unknown. The V and J calls and the clone size are those of that table, but D and trimming were determined from the DNA. This sample has tens of thousands of clones in its table, and nearly 80% of those were observed once. Jointly, the top ten make up around 40% of the sample.

The TCR was taken from a man older than 75 with acute or convalescent COVID-19. What was sequenced was peripheral blood. The sequence links TRBV6-5 to TRBJ1-6; TRBD1 lines up with 8 middle nucleotides. The CDR3 region reads CASSRQGSSPLHF. The sequenced DNA is TGTGCCAGCAGTAGACAGGGGTCTTCACCCCTCCACTTT.